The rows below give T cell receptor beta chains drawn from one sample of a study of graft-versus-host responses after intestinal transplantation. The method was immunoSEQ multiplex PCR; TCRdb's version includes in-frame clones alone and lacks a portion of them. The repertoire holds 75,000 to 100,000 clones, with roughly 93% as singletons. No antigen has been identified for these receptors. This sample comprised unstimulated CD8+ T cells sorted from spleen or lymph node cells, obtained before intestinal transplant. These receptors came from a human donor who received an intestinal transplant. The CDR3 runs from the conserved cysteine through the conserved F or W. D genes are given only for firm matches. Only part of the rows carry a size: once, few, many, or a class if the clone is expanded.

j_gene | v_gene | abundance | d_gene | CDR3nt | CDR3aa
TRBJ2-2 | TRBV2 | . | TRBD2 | TGTGCCAGCAGAATGTTACTAGCGGGAGCGGGCGGGGAGCTGTTTTTT | CASRMLLAGAGGELFF
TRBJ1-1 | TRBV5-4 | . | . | TGTGCCAGCAGCTTGGCCCAGGTGATGAACACTGAAGCTTTCTTT | CASSLAQVMNTEAFF
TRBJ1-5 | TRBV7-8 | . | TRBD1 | TGTGCCAGCAGCTTAGACAACAGGGGATCGCTGTATAGCAATCAGCCCCAGCATTTT | CASSLDNRGSLYSNQPQHF
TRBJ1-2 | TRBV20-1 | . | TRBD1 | TGCAGTGCGGGACAGTCCTATGGCTACACCTTC | CSAGQSYGYTF
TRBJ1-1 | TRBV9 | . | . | TGTGCCAGCAGCGTAGGGCGGGGCGGGACTGAAGCTTTCTTT | CASSVGRGGTEAFF
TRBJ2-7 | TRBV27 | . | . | TGTGCCAGCATGACAGGCGGATCCTACGAGCAGTACTTC | CASMTGGSYEQYF
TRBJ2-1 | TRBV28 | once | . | TGTGCCAGCAGCCGAGGCAGTGAGCAGTTCTTC | CASSRGSEQFF
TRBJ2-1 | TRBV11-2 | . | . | TGTGCCAGCAGCATTAGACTAGACGCTGGGGAGCAGTTCTTC | CASSIRLDAGEQFF
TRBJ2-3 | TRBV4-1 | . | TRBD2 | TGCGCCAGCAGCCAAGAACCGGGACTAGCTACAGATACGCAGTATTTT | CASSQEPGLATDTQYF
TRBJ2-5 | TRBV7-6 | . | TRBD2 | TGTGCCAGCAGCTTAACGACGCTAGCGGGAGAGACCCAGTACTTC | CASSLTTLAGETQYF
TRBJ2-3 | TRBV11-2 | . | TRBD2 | TGTGCCAGCAGCTTCGTGGGCGGGAGTTCTGATACGCAGTATTTT | CASSFVGGSSDTQYF
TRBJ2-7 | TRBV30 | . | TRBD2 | TGTGCCTGGAGGGGTAGCGGGGGGGACGAGCAGTACTTC | CAWRGSGGDEQYF
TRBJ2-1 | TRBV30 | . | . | TGTGCCTGCCCACGGGAGTCCGGAGCCAATGAGCAGTTCTTC | CACPRESGANEQFF
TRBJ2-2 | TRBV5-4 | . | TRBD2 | TGTGCCAGCAGCGAAGCGGGGTGGAACACCGGGGAGCTGTTTTTT | CASSEAGWNTGELFF
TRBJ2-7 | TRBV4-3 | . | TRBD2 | TGCGCCAGCAGCCCCAGCGGGGGCTACGAGCAGTACTTC | CASSPSGGYEQYF
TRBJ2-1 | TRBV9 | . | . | TGTGCCAGCAGCGTCACTCTTCTATACTCCTACAATGAGCAGTTCTTC | CASSVTLLYSYNEQFF
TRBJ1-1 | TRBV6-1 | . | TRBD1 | TGTGCCAGCAGTGGACAGGGGGCGGCCCTGAACACTGAAGCTTTCTTT | CASSGQGAALNTEAFF
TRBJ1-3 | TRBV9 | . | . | TGTGCCAGCAGCGTAGCGGGGGACTCTGGAAACACCATATATTTT | CASSVAGDSGNTIYF
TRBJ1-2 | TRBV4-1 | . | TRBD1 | TGCGCCAGCAGCACAGACGACAGGGGCCCCGCTGGCGGCTACACCTTC | CASSTDDRGPAGGYTF
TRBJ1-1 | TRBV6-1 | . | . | TGTGCCAGCGGTCCAAGGGGCCTTGAAGCTTTCTTT | CASGPRGLEAFF
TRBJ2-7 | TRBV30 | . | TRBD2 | TGTGCCTGGAGTATTCTAGCGGTCGAGCAGTACTTC | CAWSILAVEQYF
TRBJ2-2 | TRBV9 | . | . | TGTGCCAGCAGCAATGACAGGTCAAAACCTACCGGGGAGCTGTTTTTT | CASSNDRSKPTGELFF
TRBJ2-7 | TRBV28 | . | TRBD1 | TGTGCCAGCAGTTTACCCTGGACAGGGGACGAGCAGTACTTC | CASSLPWTGDEQYF
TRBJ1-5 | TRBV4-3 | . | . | TGCGCCAGCAGCCTTAATACGGGGGGCGATCAGCCCCAGCATTTT | CASSLNTGGDQPQHF
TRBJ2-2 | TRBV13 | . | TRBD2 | TGTGCCAGCAGCCGACTGACACGAACTGGAACTAGCGGGAGGTCCGGGGAGCTGTTTTTT | CASSRLTRTGTSGRSGELFF
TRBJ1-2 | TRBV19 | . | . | TGTGCCAGTAGGATACAGGGATCCAACTATGGCTACACCTTC | CASRIQGSNYGYTF
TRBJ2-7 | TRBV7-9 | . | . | TGTGCCAGCAGCTTAGCCGGGGTCCCCTACGAGCAGTACTTC | CASSLAGVPYEQYF
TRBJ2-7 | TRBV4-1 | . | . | TGCGCCAGCAGCCTTAACTCGGGAGCCTACGAGCAGTACTTC | CASSLNSGAYEQYF
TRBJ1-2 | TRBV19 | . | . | TGTGCCAGTAGTATCGGTCCATATGGCTACACCTTC | CASSIGPYGYTF
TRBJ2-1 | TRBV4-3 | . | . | TGCGCCAGCAGCCAAGAATCCAGACCAAGGCTAGTTTACAATGAGCAGTTCTTC | CASSQESRPRLVYNEQFF